Following are 7 T cell receptor beta chains from one sample sequenced in a study of Ad26.COV2.S vaccination and SARS-CoV-2 variants. Sequenced by immunoSEQ multiplex PCR; TCRdb stores in-frame clones only, minus some. The sample yields hundreds of thousands of clones, 92% seen once. The starting material was peripheral blood, obtained after recovery from COVID-19. Receptors were obtained from a human donor who had recovered from COVID-19.

V and J are TRBV21-1 and TRBJ1-1. TRBV21-1 corresponds to a pseudogene. This CDR3 has 14 residues. CDR3 amino acids: CASSSPGPYTEAFF. The CDR3 DNA reads TGTGCCAGCAGCTCTCCGGGACCATACACTGAAGCTTTCTTT.

This chain uses TRBV20-1 with TRBJ1-2; no reliable D call. Per the germline V gene, CDR1 is DFQATT and CDR2 is SNEGSKA (reference sequence). There are 11 residues in the CDR3. V lost 0 bases, J lost 7 bases, and 6 bases lay in between. CDR3 nucleotide sequence: TGCAGTGCTAGAGACCCCGTTGGCTACACCTTC. Its protein is CSARDPVGYTF.

This sequence joins TRBV5-4 and TRBJ1-2, with TRBD1 as a possible D gene (5 bases). Per germline, CDR1 SGHNT and CDR2 YYREEE (reference sequence). The CDR3 loop spans 14 amino acids. Trimming removed 0 bases at V and 8 bases at J, with 14 bases between. The DNA for the CDR3 is TGTGCCAGCAGCTTGGTGGGCAGGGTTGAGGGCTACACCTTC. Translating it yields CASSLVGRVEGYTF.

The chain combines TRBV9 with TRBJ2-1; TRBD1 might be the D (5 bases). The germline CDR1 and CDR2 sequences are SGDLS and YYNGEE. This CDR3 comprises 16 residues. V was cut by 4 bases and J by 4 bases, with 18 bases left in between. The CDR3 DNA is TGTGCCAGCAGCCCCCAGGGCTATCCGGAGTACAATGAGCAGTTCTTC. It translates to CASSPQGYPEYNEQFF.

V gene TRBV6-5 combines with J gene TRBJ1-4, with D possibly matching TRBD1 (5 bases). V lost 3 bases, J lost 4 bases, and 9 bases lay in between. The CDR3 is 14 residues long. Germline loops: CDR1 MNHEY, CDR2 SVGAGI. The DNA of the CDR3 is TGTGCCAGCAGTTATCGACAGCGTAATGAAAAACTGTTTTTT. It specifies CASSYRQRNEKLFF.

The rearrangement joins TRBV28 to TRBJ1-2; D may be TRBD1 (5 bases). The CDR3 covers 14 residues. In germline, CDR1 is MDHEN, CDR2 SYDVKM. V gave up 1 base and J gave up 6 bases, with 12 bases separating them. This CDR3 reads CASSLSVQGNGYTF. CDR3 nucleotides: TGTGCCAGCAGTTTATCCGTCCAGGGCAATGGCTACACCTTC.

The chain carries TRBV4-1 and TRBJ2-3; 9 positions match TRBD1. The germline V gene encodes CDR1 MGHRA and CDR2 YSYEKL. V shed 4 bases, J shed 4 bases, and the junction held 6 bases outside the gene matches. The length of the CDR3 is 15 residues. The CDR3, as DNA: TGCGCCAGCAGCCGAGGACAGGGGCTCGCAGATACGCAGTATTTT. It encodes CASSRGQGLADTQYF.